This T cell receptor beta chain came from a study of human T cells and chemical hapten exposure. Study-level results: Among expanded TCRs, significantly more large CDR3 similarity clusters formed than among controls.

Time point specified: pre-sensitization, week 0. As to treatment: therapeutic diphenylcyclopropenone sensitization with weekly scalp DPC. A note on this clonotype: Its antigen is currently unknown.

Within the library, unique molecular identifiers were attached to each individual cDNA molecule. Via MiXCR, TCRdb re-called the RACE reads, giving one row per CDR3 protein. The repertoire holds some 200,000 distinct CDR3 sequences, with nearly 30% as singletons. The TCR sequence derives from a woman aged 25-40 years with alopecia areata. Some clones in this sample may be carry-over from other donors' samples. The source material was whole blood, sampled in connection with sensitization to the hapten diphenylcyclopropenone (DPC).

CDR3 in DNA: TGTGCCAGCAGCTTCGGACAACCTAATCAGCCCCAGCATTTT. Residues: CASSFGQPNQPQHF. V usage is TRBV5-8 and J usage is TRBJ1-5, with TRBD1 as a possible D gene (5 bases). The CDR3 is 14 amino acids. Deletions cut 2 bases from V and 4 bases from J, with 10 bases between. Germline assignment: CDR1 SGHTS and CDR2 YDEGEE.